This TCR beta chain comes out of a study of spatial heterogeneity in lung cancer. Overall study findings and caveats: The number of expanded tumor alpha and beta chains correlated with mutation number.

In its sample, this clonotype was seen many times. Its antigen is as yet unknown. Time point given: sample taken at primary tumor resection. The donor group consisted of around 77 patients who had untreated, early-stage non-small cell lung cancer. Via MiXCR, TCRdb re-called the 5' RACE reads, giving one row per CDR3 protein. The sample lists over 10,000 distinct CDR3 sequences, about 4% occurring once. V lost 1 base and J lost 3, with 10 bases in between. The germline V gene encodes CDR1 LGHNA and CDR2 YNFKEQ. This CDR3 has 16 amino acids. The chain carries TRBV4-2 and TRBJ2-6, with unresolved D. The source of this sequence is a male donor with early-stage non-small cell lung cancer. The sequencing here drew on lung tumor tissue, taken at surgery. The CDR3 reads CASSQGVADGANVLTF. In DNA form, the CDR3 reads TGTGCCAGCAGCCAAGGGGTGGCTGATGGGGCCAACGTCCTGACTTTC.